Sequencing of this T cell receptor (beta chain) was carried out in a study of PD-1 blockade in classical Hodgkin lymphoma. Study-wide background: Patients in the cohort were put on intravenous nivolumab, 3 mg/kg every 2 weeks. Study-wide points: Whoever responded completely had baseline diversity much like that seen in newly diagnosed patients. Causes of the repertoire differences remain undefined, possibly disease activity or prior therapy.

TCRdb keeps only in-frame clones here, not all; method: immunoSEQ multiplex PCR. The sample records about 75,000 clones, about 92% being singletons. Each patient experienced a relapse that followed autologous stem cell transplantation, and brentuximab vedotin exposure varied. Concerning this clone: Its antigen is as yet unknown.

V was trimmed by 3 bases and J by 4 bases, leaving 16 bases between them. Germline V CDR1 and CDR2: SGHDT, YYEEEE. The CDR3 is 15 residues long. This receptor was obtained from a human donor with classical Hodgkin lymphoma. Sample: peripheral blood mononuclear cells (PBMCs), taken at baseline. V usage is TRBV5-6 and J usage is TRBJ1-1; TRBD1 is a possible D gene (6 bases). Here the CDR3 reads CASSSDSEGGTEAFF. The CDR3, as DNA: TGTGCCAGCAGCTCGGACAGCGAGGGGGGCACTGAAGCTTTCTTT.